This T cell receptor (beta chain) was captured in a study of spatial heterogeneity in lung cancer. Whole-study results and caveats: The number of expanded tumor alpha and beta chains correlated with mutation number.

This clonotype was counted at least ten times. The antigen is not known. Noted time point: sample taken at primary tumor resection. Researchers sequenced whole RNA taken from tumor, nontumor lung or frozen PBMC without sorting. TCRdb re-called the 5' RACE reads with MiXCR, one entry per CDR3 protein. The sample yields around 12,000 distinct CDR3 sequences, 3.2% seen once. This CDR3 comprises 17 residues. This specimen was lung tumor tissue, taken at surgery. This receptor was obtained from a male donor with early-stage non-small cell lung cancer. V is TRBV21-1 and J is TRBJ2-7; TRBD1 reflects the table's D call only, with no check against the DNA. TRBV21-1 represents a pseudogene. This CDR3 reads CASSAPGHTTYSYEQYF. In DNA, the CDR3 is TGTGCCAGCAGCGCTCCGGGACACACCACATACTCCTACGAGCAGTACTTC.